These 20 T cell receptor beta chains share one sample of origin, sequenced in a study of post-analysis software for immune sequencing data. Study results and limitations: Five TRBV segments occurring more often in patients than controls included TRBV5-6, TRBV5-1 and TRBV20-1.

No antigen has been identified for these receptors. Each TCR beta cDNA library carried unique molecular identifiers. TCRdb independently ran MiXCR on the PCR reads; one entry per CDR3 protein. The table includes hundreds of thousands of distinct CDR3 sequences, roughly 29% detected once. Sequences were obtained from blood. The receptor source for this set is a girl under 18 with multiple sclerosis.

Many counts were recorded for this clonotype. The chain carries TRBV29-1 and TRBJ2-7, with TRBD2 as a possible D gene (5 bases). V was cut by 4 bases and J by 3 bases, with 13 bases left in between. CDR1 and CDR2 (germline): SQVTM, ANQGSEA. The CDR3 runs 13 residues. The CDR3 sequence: CSVVSPLVYEQYF. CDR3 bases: TGCAGCGTTGTGTCTCCACTAGTCTACGAGCAGTACTTC.

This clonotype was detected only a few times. The chain's CDR3 is CASEGWGSPLHF. The CDR3 DNA reads TGTGCCAGCGAAGGATGGGGTTCACCCCTCCACTTT. The chain recombines TRBV28 with TRBJ1-6; D is undetermined. Germline assignment: CDR1 MDHEN and CDR2 SYDVKM. This CDR3 comprises 12 residues. V gave up 8 bases and J gave up 9 bases, with 11 bases separating them.

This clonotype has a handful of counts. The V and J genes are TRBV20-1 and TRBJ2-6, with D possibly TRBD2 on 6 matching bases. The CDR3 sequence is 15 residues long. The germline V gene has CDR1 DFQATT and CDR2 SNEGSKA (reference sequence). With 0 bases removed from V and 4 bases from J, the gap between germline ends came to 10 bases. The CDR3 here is CSARDGGLGANVLTF. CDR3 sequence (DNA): TGCAGTGCTAGAGATGGAGGGTTAGGGGCCAACGTCCTGACTTTC.

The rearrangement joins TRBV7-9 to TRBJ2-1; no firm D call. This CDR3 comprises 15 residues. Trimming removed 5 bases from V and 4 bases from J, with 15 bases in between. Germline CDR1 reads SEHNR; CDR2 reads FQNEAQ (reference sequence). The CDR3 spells CASSDDSRSYNEQFF. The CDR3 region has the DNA TGTGCCAGCAGCGACGACTCGAGATCTTACAATGAGCAGTTCTTC.

CDR3 coding DNA: TGTGCCATCAGAGCCCTTAGGGGAGACTACAATGAGCAGTTCTTC. Translated: CAIRALRGDYNEQFF. The chain combines TRBV10-3 with TRBJ2-1; either TRBD1 or TRBD2 may fit D (5 bases each). Trimming shortened V by 6 bases and J by 3 bases, and 15 bases separated the two germline ends. CDR1 and CDR2 (germline): ENHRY, SYGVKD. The CDR3 is 15 residues long.

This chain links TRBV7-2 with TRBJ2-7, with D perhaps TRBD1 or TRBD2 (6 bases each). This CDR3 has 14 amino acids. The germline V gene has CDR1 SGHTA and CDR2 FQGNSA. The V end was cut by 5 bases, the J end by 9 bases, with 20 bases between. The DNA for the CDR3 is TGTGCCAGCAGCCCCGGGGCAGGGGACTTGCGGCAGTACTTC. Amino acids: CASSPGAGDLRQYF.

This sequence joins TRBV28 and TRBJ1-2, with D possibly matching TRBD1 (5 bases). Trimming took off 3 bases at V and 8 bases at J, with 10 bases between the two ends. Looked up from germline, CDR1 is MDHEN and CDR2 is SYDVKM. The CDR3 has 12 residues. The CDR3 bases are TGTGCCAGCAGTTTTGGGCAGGGAGGCTACACCTTC. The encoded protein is CASSFGQGGYTF.

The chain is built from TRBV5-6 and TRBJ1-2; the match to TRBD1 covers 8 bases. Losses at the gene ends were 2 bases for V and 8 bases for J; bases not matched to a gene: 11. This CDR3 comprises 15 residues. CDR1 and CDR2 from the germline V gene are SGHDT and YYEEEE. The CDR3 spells CASSFPGQEQPGYTF. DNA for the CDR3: TGTGCCAGCAGCTTCCCGGGACAGGAACAACCGGGCTACACCTTC.

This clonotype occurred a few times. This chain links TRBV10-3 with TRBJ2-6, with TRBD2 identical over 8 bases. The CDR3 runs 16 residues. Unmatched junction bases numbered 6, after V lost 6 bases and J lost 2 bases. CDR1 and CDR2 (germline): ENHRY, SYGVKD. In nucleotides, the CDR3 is TGTGCCATCAGCCCACCAGCGGGAGCTGGGGCCAACGTCCTGACTTTC. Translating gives CAISPPAGAGANVLTF.

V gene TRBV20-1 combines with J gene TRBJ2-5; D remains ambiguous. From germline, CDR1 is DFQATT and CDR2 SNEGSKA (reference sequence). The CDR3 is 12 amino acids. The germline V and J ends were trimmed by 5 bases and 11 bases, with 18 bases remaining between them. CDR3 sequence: CSAPTISREQYF. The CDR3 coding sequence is TGCAGTGCTCCTACCATTTCCCGTGAGCAGTACTTC.

The CDR3 coding sequence is TGCGCCAGCAGGAGTAGCAAAGATGAAAAACTGTTTTTT. Translation gives CASRSSKDEKLFF. The chain employs TRBV5-1 and TRBJ1-4; no firm D call. The CDR3 covers 13 residues. Germline V lookup: CDR1 SGHRS, CDR2 YFSETQ. The ends were cut back, 5 bases at V and 6 bases at J, with 11 bases in the middle.

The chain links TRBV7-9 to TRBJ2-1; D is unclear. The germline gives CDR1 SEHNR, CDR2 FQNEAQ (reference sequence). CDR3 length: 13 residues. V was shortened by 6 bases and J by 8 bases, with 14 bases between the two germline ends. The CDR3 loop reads CASSSAQDHEQFF. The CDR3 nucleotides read TGTGCCAGCAGTTCAGCCCAAGACCATGAGCAGTTCTTC.

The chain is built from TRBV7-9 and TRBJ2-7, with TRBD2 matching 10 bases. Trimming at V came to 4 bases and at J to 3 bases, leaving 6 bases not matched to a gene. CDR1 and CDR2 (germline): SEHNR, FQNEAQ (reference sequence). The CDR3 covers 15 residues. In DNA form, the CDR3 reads TGTGCCAGCAGCTCCCCTAGCGGGAGAGACTACGAGCAGTACTTC. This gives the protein CASSSPSGRDYEQYF.

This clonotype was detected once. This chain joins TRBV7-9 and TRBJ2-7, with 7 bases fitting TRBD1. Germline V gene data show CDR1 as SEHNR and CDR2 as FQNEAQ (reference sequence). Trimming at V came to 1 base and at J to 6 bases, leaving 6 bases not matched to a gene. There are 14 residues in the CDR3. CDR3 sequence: CASSLVGDSREQYF. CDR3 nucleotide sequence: TGTGCCAGCAGCTTAGTTGGGGACAGTCGCGAGCAGTACTTC.

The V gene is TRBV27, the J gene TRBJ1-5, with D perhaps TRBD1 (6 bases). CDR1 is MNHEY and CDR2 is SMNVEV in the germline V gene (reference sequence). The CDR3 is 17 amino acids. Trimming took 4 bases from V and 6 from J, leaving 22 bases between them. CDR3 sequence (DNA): TGTGCCAGCAGTTCAGGACAGTTTACCATGTTTCCTCAGCCCCAGCATTTT. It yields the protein CASSSGQFTMFPQPQHF.

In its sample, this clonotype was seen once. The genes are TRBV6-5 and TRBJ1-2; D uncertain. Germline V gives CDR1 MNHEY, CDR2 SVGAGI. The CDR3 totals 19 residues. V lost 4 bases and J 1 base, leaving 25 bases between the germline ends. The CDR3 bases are TGTGCCAGCAGTTCCCTGAACCGGGTCCCGGCTGAAATTAACTATGGCTACACCTTC. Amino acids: CASSSLNRVPAEINYGYTF.

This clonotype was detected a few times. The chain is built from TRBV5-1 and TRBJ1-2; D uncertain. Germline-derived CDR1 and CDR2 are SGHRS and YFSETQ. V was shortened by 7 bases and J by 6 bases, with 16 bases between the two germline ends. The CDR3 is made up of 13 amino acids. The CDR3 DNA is TGCGCCAGCCGTGGACTGCGAACCAATGGCTACACCTTC. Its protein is CASRGLRTNGYTF.

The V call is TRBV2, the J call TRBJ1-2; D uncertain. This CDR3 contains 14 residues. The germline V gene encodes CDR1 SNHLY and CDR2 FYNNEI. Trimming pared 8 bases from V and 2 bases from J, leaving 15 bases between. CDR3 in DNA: TGTGCCAGCGGGCCCAGAGTGATAAACTATGGCTACACCTTC. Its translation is CASGPRVINYGYTF. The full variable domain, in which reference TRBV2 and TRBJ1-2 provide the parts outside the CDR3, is EPEVTQTPSHQVTQMGQEVILRCVPISNHLYFYWYRQILGQKVEFLVSFYNNEISEKSEIFDDQFSVERPDGSNFTLKIRSTKLEDSAMYFCASGPRVINYGYTFGSGTRLTVV.

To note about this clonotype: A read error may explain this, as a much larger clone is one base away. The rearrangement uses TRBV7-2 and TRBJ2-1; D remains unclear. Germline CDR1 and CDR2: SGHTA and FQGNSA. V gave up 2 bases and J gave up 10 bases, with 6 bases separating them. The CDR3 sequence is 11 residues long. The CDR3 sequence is CASSLYMEQFF. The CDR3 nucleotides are TGTGCCAGCAGCTTATACATGGAGCAGTTCTTC.

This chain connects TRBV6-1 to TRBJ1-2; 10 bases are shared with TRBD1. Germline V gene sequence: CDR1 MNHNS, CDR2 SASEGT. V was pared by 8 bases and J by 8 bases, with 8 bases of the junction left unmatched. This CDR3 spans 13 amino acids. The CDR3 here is CASGGQGRRGYTF. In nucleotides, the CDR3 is TGTGCCAGCGGGGGACAGGGGAGGAGAGGCTACACCTTC.